This T cell receptor (beta chain) came from a study of T cells in tuberculosis. Whole-study context: A South African cohort included IGRA-negative adolescents, latently infected IGRA-positive adolescents and adults with active tuberculosis.

Germline values: CDR1 SEHNR, CDR2 FQNEAQ (reference sequence). V lost 5 bases and J lost 5; bases outside the gene matches: 14. The CDR3 contains 16 residues. Produced via immunoSEQ multiplex PCR; TCRdb's table is partial and in-frame only. The profile shows more than 20,000 clones, approximately 85% of them singletons. The time point here: new active TB diagnosis, blood taken before or within 7 days of starting treatment. The sequences come from PBMCs, collected at tuberculosis diagnosis. The genes are TRBV7-9 and TRBJ2-7; 8 nucleotides match TRBD2. The source is an adult with tuberculosis. The CDR3 spells CASSPGVSGSGDEQYF. The CDR3, as DNA: TGTGCCAGCAGCCCAGGAGTGAGCGGGAGCGGGGACGAGCAGTACTTC.